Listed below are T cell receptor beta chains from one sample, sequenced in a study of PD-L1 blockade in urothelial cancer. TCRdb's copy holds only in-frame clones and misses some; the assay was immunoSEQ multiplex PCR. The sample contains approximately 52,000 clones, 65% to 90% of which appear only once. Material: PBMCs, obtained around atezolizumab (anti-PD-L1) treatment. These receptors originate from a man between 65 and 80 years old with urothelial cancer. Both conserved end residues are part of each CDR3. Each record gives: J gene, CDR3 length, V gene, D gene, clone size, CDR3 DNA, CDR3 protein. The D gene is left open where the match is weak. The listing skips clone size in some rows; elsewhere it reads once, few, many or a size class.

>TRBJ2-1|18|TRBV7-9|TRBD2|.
TGTGCCAGCAGCCCCCCGACTAGCGGGGCGAGCTCCTACAATGAGCAGTTCTTC
CASSPPTSGASSYNEQFF
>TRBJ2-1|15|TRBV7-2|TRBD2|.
TGTGCCAGCAAACCACTAGCGGGACCTTACAATGAGCAGTTCTTC
CASKPLAGPYNEQFF
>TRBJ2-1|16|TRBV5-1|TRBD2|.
TGCGCCAGCAGCGTACGAGCGGGAGGGGGCGGGAATGAGCAGTTCTTC
CASSVRAGGGGNEQFF
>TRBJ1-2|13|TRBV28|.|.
TGTGCCAGCAGTTTCGGGACTAACTATGGCTACACCTTC
CASSFGTNYGYTF
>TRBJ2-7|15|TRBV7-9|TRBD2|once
TGTGCCAGCAGCCCCACCCAGCGGGACTCCTACGAGCAGTACTTC
CASSPTQRDSYEQYF
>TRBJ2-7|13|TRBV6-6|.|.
TGTGCCAGCAGTTACTCCCTAGGGAGAGGGCAGTACTTC
CASSYSLGRGQYF
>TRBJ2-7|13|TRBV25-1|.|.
TGTGCCAGCTCCTCCTGGGAGACTTACGAGCAGTACTTC
CASSSWETYEQYF
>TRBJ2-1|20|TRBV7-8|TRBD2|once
TGTGCCAGCAGCTTAGGCATCGCTAGCGGGAGGGCCCTATCCTACAATGAGCAGTTCTTC
CASSLGIASGRALSYNEQFF
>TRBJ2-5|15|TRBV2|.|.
TGTGCCAGCAGTGCCACCCGGACAGCCATGGAGACCCAGTACTTC
CASSATRTAMETQYF
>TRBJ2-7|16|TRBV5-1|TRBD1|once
TGCGCCAGCAGCCGTTTGACAGGGGGCGCGTTCGGCGAGCAGTACTTC
CASSRLTGGAFGEQYF
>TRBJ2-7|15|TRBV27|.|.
TGTGCCAGCAGCCGAAAGCCAGGGGAGACCTACGAGCAGTACTTC
CASSRKPGETYEQYF
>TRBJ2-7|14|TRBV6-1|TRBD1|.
TGTGCCAGCAACTGGGACAGGGTTTCCTACGAGCAGTACTTC
CASNWDRVSYEQYF